This TCR beta chain was obtained from a study of breast tumors, draining lymph nodes, adjacent tissues. MiXCR, applied by TCRdb to the multiplex PCR reads, yields one record per CDR3 protein. Of around 290,000 distinct CDR3 sequences listed, about 30% are singletons. General study findings and limits: Tumor T cell lymph node origin was a supported hypothesis, not proven. Luminal-like breast cancer showed significantly greater tumor-nontumor repertoire similarity than basal-like breast cancer did. Tumor TCR diversity was below lymph nodes but above nontumor tissue.

Breast cancer patients provided tissue from their axillary draining lymph nodes. As to this clonotype: What it recognizes is unknown.

The sequenced sample was axillary lymph node tissue. The receptor comes from a female donor with breast cancer. Some clones in this sample may be carry-over from other donors' samples.

CDR3 residues: CASSKRQGVENIQYF. The DNA of the CDR3 is TGTGCCAGCAGTAAAAGACAGGGGGTCGAAAACATTCAGTACTTC. This chain links TRBV6-5 with TRBJ2-4, with 9 bases matching TRBD1. CDR3 size: 15 residues. With 5 bases clipped from V and 5 bases from J, the junction kept 7 bases outside the gene matches. Germline CDR1 is MNHEY and CDR2 is SVGAGI.